These 17 T cell receptor beta chains were all obtained from the same sample, sequenced in a study of shared clonotypes between healthy human individuals. TCRdb's table, derived via immunoSEQ multiplex PCR, lists solely in-frame clones and lacks some. The sample contains some 1,600,000 clones, 95% to 99% of which appear only once. Sequencing input: naive CD4+ T cells sorted from blood. Subset in this sample: CD45RA+ positively selected. Every receptor here comes from a man in his thirties or forties in good health.

The chain is built from TRBV6-5 and TRBJ2-1; TRBD2 might be the D (6 bases). CDR3 length equals 13 residues. V was pared by 10 bases and J by 3 bases, with 13 bases between. Germline CDR1 reads MNHEY; CDR2 reads SVGAGI. CDR3 bases: TGTGCCACCCGGAAGGGACTCTACAATGAGCAGTTCTTC. Translation gives CATRKGLYNEQFF.

This clone was detected once. The rearrangement joins TRBV28 to TRBJ2-7; tentative D call: TRBD1 (5 bases). CDR1 and CDR2 from the germline V gene are MDHEN and SYDVKM. Between the trimmed V and J ends, which lost 8 bases and 4 bases, there was a span of 24 bases. The CDR3 is 16 amino acids. The CDR3 DNA reads as TGTGCCAGCCCTAGGGGTGGGGTCCTAGGGTCGTACGAGCAGTACTTC. It is translated as CASPRGGVLGSYEQYF.

The V call is TRBV27, the J call TRBJ2-7; D perhaps matches TRBD2 (6 bases). CDR1 and CDR2 (germline): MNHEY, SMNVEV (reference sequence). V was shortened by 5 bases and J by 2 bases, with 13 bases between the two germline ends. CDR3 length equals 14 residues. CDR3: CASSPSGLPYEQYF. CDR3 sequence (DNA): TGTGCCAGCAGTCCCTCGGGACTTCCCTACGAGCAGTACTTC.

V gene TRBV19 combines with J gene TRBJ2-2, with D perhaps matching TRBD2 (5 bases). The CDR3 runs to 18 residues. V lost 3 bases, J lost 4 bases, and 21 bases lay in between. Germline V gene sequence: CDR1 LNHDA, CDR2 SQIVND (reference sequence). This chain's CDR3 is CASSIPFWRGSRTGELFF. The CDR3 DNA sequence: TGTGCCAGTAGTATTCCGTTCTGGAGAGGGTCTCGCACCGGGGAGCTGTTTTTT.

This chain uses TRBV7-2 with TRBJ2-1; D might be TRBD2 (5 bases). V lost 8 bases, J lost 5 bases, and 16 bases lay in between. CDR1 and CDR2 from the germline V gene are SGHTA and FQGNSA. CDR3 length: 14 residues. The CDR3 region has the DNA TGTGCCAGCTACTCGCCTAGCACACACAATGAGCAGTTCTTC. It translates to CASYSPSTHNEQFF. Full variable domain (rest looked up from reference TRBV7-2 and TRBJ2-1): GAGVSQSPSNKVTEKGKDVELRCDPISGHTALYWYRQSLGQGLEFLIYFQGNSAPDKSGLPSDRFSAERTGGSVSTLTIQRTQQEDSAVYLCASYSPSTHNEQFFGPGTRLTVL.

The chain carries TRBV27 and TRBJ2-7; TRBD2 matches 10 bases. V lost 6 bases to trimming and J lost 6 bases; unmatched junction nucleotides: 8. In germline, CDR1 is MNHEY, CDR2 SMNVEV (reference sequence). CDR3 length equals 14 residues. CDR3 protein: CASSSAGGLGEQYF. CDR3 nucleotides: TGTGCCAGCAGCTCAGCGGGAGGGTTGGGCGAGCAGTACTTC.

The CDR3 DNA sequence: TGCGCCAGCAGCTTGGATGTCGGTAGCGGCTCCTACGAGCAGTACTTC. Protein: CASSLDVGSGSYEQYF. The chain couples TRBV5-1 to TRBJ2-7; tentatively, D is TRBD2 (6 bases). The CDR3 runs 16 residues. V lost 0 bases and J lost 0, with 13 bases in between. CDR1 SGHRS and CDR2 YFSETQ come from the germline V gene.

The chain uses TRBV4-3 and TRBJ2-7; D unclear. Trimming shortened V by 1 base and J by 0 bases, and 10 bases separated the two germline ends. Germline V gene lookup returns CDR1 LGHNA and CDR2 YSLEER. The length of the CDR3 is 15 residues. This CDR3 reads CASSQVRSDSYEQYF. Here the CDR3 DNA reads TGCGCCAGCAGCCAAGTAAGAAGCGACTCCTACGAGCAGTACTTC.

The count of this clone is one. This chain uses TRBV10-3 with TRBJ2-1, with TRBD2 identical over 16 bases. J gave up 8 bases and V 2 bases, and 6 bases lay outside the gene matches. Germline V gene data show CDR1 as ENHRY and CDR2 as SYGVKD. CDR3 length: 17 residues. For the CDR3, the DNA is TGTGCCATCAGTGAGCGCGGGACTAGCGGGAGGGTGGATGAGCAGTTCTTC. This translates into CAISERGTSGRVDEQFF.

The chain recombines TRBV18 with TRBJ2-1, with 7 bases that match TRBD2. V was pared by 3 bases and J by 1 base, with 6 bases of the junction left unmatched. The CDR3 consists of 16 residues. Germline V gene lookup returns CDR1 KGHSH and CDR2 LQKENI. The CDR3 region has the DNA TGTGCCAGCTCACCTGGCGGGAGTGGGTCCTACAATGAGCAGTTCTTC. Its protein is CASSPGGSGSYNEQFF.

J is TRBJ2-5 and V is TRBV6-1; D gene ambiguous. V shed 1 base and J shed 1 base, with 7 bases lying between them. Germline V gives CDR1 MNHNS, CDR2 SASEGT. CDR3 size: 14 residues. The CDR3 bases are TGTGCCAGCAGTGAAGGACCGATCCAAGAGACCCAGTACTTC. Translating gives CASSEGPIQETQYF.

The V and J genes are TRBV7-3 and TRBJ2-2; 11 bases match TRBD1. The V segment lost 5 bases and the J segment 5 bases; nucleotides outside the gene matches: 4. The CDR3 extends over 15 amino acids. The V gene's germline CDR1 is SGHTA and CDR2 FQGTGA. CDR3 nucleotides: TGTGCCAGCAGCCCCGGACAGGGGGCGACCGGGGAGCTGTTTTTT. Encoded protein: CASSPGQGATGELFF.

The chain has TRBV27 and TRBJ2-1, with no clear D. This CDR3 is built from 16 residues. Germline V gene data show CDR1 as MNHEY and CDR2 as SMNVEV (reference sequence). V was cut by 5 bases and J by 0 bases, with 14 bases left in between. The CDR3 coding sequence is TGTGCCAGCAGTCGCAGGAGCCCCGCCTCCTACAATGAGCAGTTCTTC. Translating it yields CASSRRSPASYNEQFF.

This chain joins TRBV25-1 and TRBJ2-1, with 11 bases fitting TRBD2. Germline V gene lookup returns CDR1 MGHDK and CDR2 SYGVNS. This CDR3 has 15 residues. The ends lost 5 bases at V and 4 bases at J; junction bases unmatched: 4. CDR3 sequence: CASSPIAGGYNEQFF. The CDR3 DNA reads as TGTGCCAGCAGTCCAATAGCGGGAGGGTACAATGAGCAGTTCTTC.

The chain is built from TRBV13 and TRBJ2-1, with 10 bases that match TRBD2. The CDR3 length is 18 residues. The germline CDR1 and CDR2 sequences are PRHDT and FYEKMQ (reference sequence). Losses at the gene ends were 5 bases for V and 2 bases for J; bases not matched to a gene: 12. The CDR3 loop is CASSPDEREGRTYNEQFF. CDR3 DNA: TGTGCCAGCAGCCCCGATGAGCGGGAGGGCCGAACCTACAATGAGCAGTTCTTC.

This chain links TRBV11-2 with TRBJ2-5; 12 positions match TRBD2. V lost 4 bases to trimming and J lost 5 bases; unmatched junction nucleotides: 11. This CDR3 region has 17 residues. CDR1 is SGHAT, CDR2 FQNNGV, per germline. CDR3: CASSSPTTSGSWETQYF. The CDR3 DNA follows: TGTGCCAGCAGCTCACCCACGACTAGCGGGAGTTGGGAGACCCAGTACTTC.

The gene calls are TRBV18 and TRBJ1-5, with D unclear. V was cut by 1 base and J by 3 bases, with 10 bases left in between. The CDR3 is 15 amino acids. Germline loops: CDR1 KGHSH, CDR2 LQKENI. DNA of the CDR3: TGTGCCAGCTCACCACTTGAAGGGCCCAATCAGCCCCAGCATTTT. Its protein is CASSPLEGPNQPQHF.